This T cell receptor beta chain was sequenced during a study of blood T cells in healthy people across ages. A sample-barcoded 5' primer and a J-beta primer mix were used in a second PCR of about 7 to 12 cycles. TCRdb independently ran MiXCR on the 5' RACE reads; one entry per CDR3 protein. This table holds about 1.8 million distinct CDR3 sequences, roughly 49% found once. From germline, CDR1 is DFQATT and CDR2 SNEGSKA (reference sequence). CDR3 length: 14 amino acids. The rearrangement joins TRBV20-1 to TRBJ2-5; 7 nucleotides agree with TRBD2. The J call may be wrong; the DNA end is better matched by TRBJ2-7. The origin of this receptor is a middle-aged woman in good health. The source material was blood. In nucleotides, the CDR3 is TGCAGTGCTAGGGACGCTAGCGGAACCTACGAGCAGTACTTC. Translated: CSARDASGTYEQYF.